This is a list of T cell receptor beta chains from one sample in a study of technical replicates of blood from four donors. Clones were sequenced by immunoSEQ multiplex PCR, and TCRdb holds only the in-frame ones, with some missing. The table includes about 53,000 clones, about 82% detected once. The sample taken for sequencing was PBMCs. These receptors originate from a human donor in good health. Some clones in this sample may be carry-over from other donors' samples. Both conserved end residues are part of each CDR3. D genes are given only for firm matches. Clone size is given for some rows only: seen once, a few or many times, or a class if the clone is expanded.

J gene,V gene,D gene,clone size,CDR3 DNA,CDR3 protein
TRBJ2-5,TRBV29-1,TRBD2,.,TGCAGCGTTGAGATGGGACTAAACCAAGAGACCCAGTACTTC,CSVEMGLNQETQYF
TRBJ2-7,TRBV6-4,TRBD2,.,TGTGCCAGCAGTGCCCTTAGCGGGTCAGCCTACGAGCAGTACTTC,CASSALSGSAYEQYF
TRBJ2-1,TRBV11-2,.,.,TGTGCCAGCAGCCCCCTATTAAATGAGCAGTTCTTC,CASSPLLNEQFF
TRBJ2-7,TRBV4-3,.,.,TGCGCCAGCAGCCAAGATTGGTCCAGAAACTACGAGCAGTACTTC,CASSQDWSRNYEQYF
TRBJ1-2,TRBV25-1,TRBD1,.,TGTGCCAGCAGTGAACCCGGGACAGGGGCCGGTGGCTACACCTTC,CASSEPGTGAGGYTF
TRBJ1-5,TRBV7-9,.,few,TGTGCCAGCAGCACCGGACAGCCAAATCAGCCCCAGCATTTT,CASSTGQPNQPQHF
TRBJ1-1,TRBV10-3,.,many,TGTGCCATCAGTGAGGTGACAGGCAACACTGAAGCTTTCTTT,CAISEVTGNTEAFF
TRBJ2-3,TRBV5-6,.,.,TGTGCCAGCAGTAAGTGGGCGGGGACAGATACGCAGTATTTT,CASSKWAGTDTQYF
TRBJ1-1,TRBV6-5,.,.,TGTGCCAGCAGTTACTCGCATCTCGGTGGCACTGAAGCTTTCTTT,CASSYSHLGGTEAFF
TRBJ1-3,TRBV10-3,.,.,TGTGCCATCACCGGGGGGGTTTCTGGAAACACCATATATTTT,CAITGGVSGNTIYF
TRBJ2-2,TRBV4-3,.,.,TGCGCCAGCAGCCAAGATTCGGGGGACCTAATTATAGGGGAGCTGTTTTTT,CASSQDSGDLIIGELFF
TRBJ1-1,TRBV7-3,.,.,TGTGCCAGCAGCTTAACGGGGGACACTTACACTGAAGCTTTCTTT,CASSLTGDTYTEAFF
TRBJ2-7,TRBV7-9,.,.,TGTGCCAGCAGCTTAGCAGCAGGCCTAACCTACGAGCAGTACTTC,CASSLAAGLTYEQYF
TRBJ2-1,TRBV30,TRBD2,.,TGTGCCTGGAGTACAAGCGGGAACAATGAGCAGTTCTTC,CAWSTSGNNEQFF
TRBJ2-7,TRBV7-2,.,.,TGTGCCAGCAGCCAGAGGATGGGGGCTGAGCAGTACTTC,CASSQRMGAEQYF
TRBJ1-2,TRBV21-1,.,.,TGTGCCAGCAGCCCACCAGGGTTCTATGGCTACACCTTC,CASSPPGFYGYTF
TRBJ2-5,TRBV4-1,.,.,TGCGCCAGCAGCCAAGTTATACAAGAGACCCAGTACTTC,CASSQVIQETQYF
TRBJ1-5,TRBV5-6,.,.,TGTGCCAGCAGCTTGGGCAGGGGTTTCAATCAGCCCCAGCATTTT,CASSLGRGFNQPQHF
TRBJ2-3,TRBV7-2,.,.,TGTGCCAGCAGCCGACTAGGAACAGATACGCAGTATTTT,CASSRLGTDTQYF
TRBJ1-1,TRBV2,.,.,TGTGCCAGCACCGAGCAGGGGATCACTGAAGCTTTCTTT,CASTEQGITEAFF
TRBJ1-2,TRBV14,.,.,TGTGCCAGCAGCCCGCGCGAATTCTACACCTTC,CASSPREFYTF
TRBJ1-1,TRBV4-2,TRBD1,.,TGTGCCAGCAGCCAACCGGACAGGGTTGTTGTTTGGAACACTGAAGCTTTCTTT,CASSQPDRVVVWNTEAFF
TRBJ1-5,TRBV5-5,.,few,TGTGCCAGCAGCCCGGCGGGGGGGGTTAGGCAGCCCCAGCATTTT,CASSPAGGVRQPQHF
TRBJ1-3,TRBV4-2,.,.,TGTGCCAGCAGCGGGGGGGTGGCTGGAAACACCATATATTTT,CASSGGVAGNTIYF
TRBJ1-5,TRBV14,.,.,TGTGCCAGCAGTTACGGGAACAATCAGCCCCAGCATTTT,CASSYGNNQPQHF
TRBJ2-7,TRBV29-1,TRBD2,.,TGCAGCGTTGAACGCACTAGCGGGATAACCGAGCAGTACTTC,CSVERTSGITEQYF
TRBJ1-4,TRBV6-6,.,.,TGTGCCAGCAGGCCGGACTCCTCCGCAACTAATGAAAAACTGTTTTTT,CASRPDSSATNEKLFF
TRBJ2-7,TRBV18,.,.,TGTGCCAGCTCATCCCCGGGACATTCCTACGAGCAGTACTTC,CASSSPGHSYEQYF
TRBJ1-5,TRBV19,.,once,TGTGCCAGTAGTATAACAGGAAACAATCAGCCCCAGCATTTT,CASSITGNNQPQHF
TRBJ1-2,TRBV19,TRBD1,.,TGTGCCAGTACAAACCCGGGACAGGGCAGGTATGGCTACACCTTC,CASTNPGQGRYGYTF
TRBJ1-5,TRBV4-1,.,.,TGCGCCAGCAGCCAAGGAGAGGGCCAGCCCCAGCATTTT,CASSQGEGQPQHF
TRBJ2-2,TRBV7-3,.,.,TGTGCCCGGGGTAAGAACACCGGGGAGCTGTTTTTT,CARGKNTGELFF
TRBJ1-6,TRBV7-3,TRBD1,.,TGTGCCAGCAGCCAGCAGGGACAGGGACATTCACCCCTCCACTTT,CASSQQGQGHSPLHF
TRBJ1-6,TRBV6-5,.,.,TGTGCCAGCAGTCCGGACAGAATCAATTCACCCCTCCACTTT,CASSPDRINSPLHF
TRBJ1-2,TRBV5-4,.,.,TGTGCCAGCAGCTTGCGTGCTAACTATGGCTACACCTTC,CASSLRANYGYTF
TRBJ1-2,TRBV9,TRBD1,once,TGTGCCAGCAAGGGGGGGACAGGCCCTGGCTATGGCTACACCTTC,CASKGGTGPGYGYTF
TRBJ2-3,TRBV2,TRBD1,.,TGTGCCAGCACTAGACAGGGTCGGGCAGATACGCAGTATTTT,CASTRQGRADTQYF
TRBJ1-2,TRBV4-1,TRBD1,few,TGCGCCAGCAGCCCACTACAGGGGACGGGCTATGGCTACACCTTC,CASSPLQGTGYGYTF
TRBJ2-5,TRBV28,.,.,TGTGCCAGCTATCAAGAGACCCAGTACTTC,CASYQETQYF
TRBJ1-6,TRBV2,.,few,TGTGCCAGCATCGCGACAGAGAATTCACCCCTCCACTTT,CASIATENSPLHF
TRBJ2-6,TRBV2,.,once,TGTGCCACCACAGGGCCCGGAGCCAACGTCCTGACTTTC,CATTGPGANVLTF
TRBJ2-7,TRBV5-1,TRBD1,.,TGCGCCAGCAGCCAAGGACAGGGGACCTACGAGCAGTACTTC,CASSQGQGTYEQYF
TRBJ2-7,TRBV4-3,.,.,TGCGCCAGCAGCCAAGGTGGGTTTGACTGGTGGGAGAGCTCCTACGAGCAGTACTTC,CASSQGGFDWWESSYEQYF
TRBJ2-7,TRBV11-2,TRBD1,.,TGTGCCAGCAGCTGGGATGGACAGGGGGCGTACAGGGAGCAGTACTTC,CASSWDGQGAYREQYF
TRBJ2-7,TRBV7-9,TRBD1,.,TGTGCCAGCAGCGCCCCGGGACAGAGTTACGAGCAGTACTTC,CASSAPGQSYEQYF